A single sample is the source of the 30 T cell receptor beta chains below, sequenced in a study of T cells after yellow fever vaccination. One entry per CDR3 protein results from TCRdb running MiXCR on the 5' RACE reads. The sample consists of about 4,500 distinct CDR3 sequences, roughly 8% of them appearing once. Sequences were derived from PBMCs, either bulk or a sorted T-cell subset (CD4+, CD8+, memory, or dextramer-sorted; not recorded which), sampled more than 40 days after the first yellow fever vaccination. The source is a man in his late teens or twenties who received the YFV17D yellow fever vaccine.

This clonotype has ten or more counts. This rearrangement joins TRBV4-2 to TRBJ2-4, with TRBD2 matching 14 bases. This CDR3 has 16 amino acids. Trimming removed 0 bases from V and 14 bases from J; junction bases left unmatched: 9. Germline lookup yields CDR1 LGHNA and CDR2 YNFKEQ. CDR3 in DNA: TGTGCCAGCAGCCAAGAATCGACTAGCGGGGGGGTACCGAAGTACTTC. Its translation: CASSQESTSGGVPKYF.

V gene TRBV2 combines with J gene TRBJ1-6; TRBD1 is a possible D gene (6 bases). Germline assignment: CDR1 SNHLY and CDR2 FYNNEI. CDR3 length: 17 amino acids. Deletions cut 6 bases from V and 10 bases from J, with 25 bases between. The CDR3: CASRKDSSHLRSSPLHF. The CDR3 DNA sequence: TGTGCCAGCAGAAAGGACAGTTCCCACCTCCGGTCGTCACCCCTCCACTTT.

This clonotype was counted ten times or more. The gene calls are TRBV7-2 and TRBJ2-1; TRBD1 might be the D (5 bases). Per the germline V gene, CDR1 is SGHTA and CDR2 is FQGNSA. This CDR3 contains 12 residues. Trimming cost V 2 bases and J 14 bases, with 13 bases left between them. CDR3 amino acids: CASSLTGQGKFF. The CDR3 DNA sequence: TGTGCCAGCAGCTTAACTGGGCAGGGTAAGTTCTTC.

At least ten counts were recorded for this clonotype. The chain joins TRBV6-5 to TRBJ1-6; D may be TRBD1 (6 bases). The germline V and J ends were trimmed by 6 bases and 12 bases, with 9 bases remaining between them. Germline CDR1 is MNHEY and CDR2 is SVGAGI. The CDR3 is made up of 11 amino acids. The CDR3 here is CASRQGGPLHF. The CDR3 DNA follows: TGTGCCAGCAGACAGGGTGGACCCCTCCACTTT.

At least ten counts were recorded for this clonotype. The chain combines TRBV15 with TRBJ2-7; TRBD1 matches at 10 bases. Per germline, CDR1 LNHNV and CDR2 YYDKDF (reference sequence). The CDR3 has 13 amino acids. With 6 bases clipped from V and 5 bases from J, the junction kept 4 bases outside the gene matches. DNA for the CDR3: TGTGCCACCAGTTGGGACAGGGGCGACGAGCAGTACGTC. This sequence encodes CATSWDRGDEQYV.

This clonotype was found many times. The chain links TRBV4-3 to TRBJ1-5; D unresolved. The CDR3 runs 15 residues. Per the germline V gene, CDR1 is LGHNA and CDR2 is YSLEER. V shed 2 bases and J shed 2 bases, with 10 bases lying between them. CDR3 residues: CASSQSDVGNQPQHF. CDR3 bases: TGCGCCAGCAGCCAATCTGACGTCGGCAATCAGCCCCAGCATTTT.

This clonotype occurred many times. The V and J genes are TRBV7-9 and TRBJ1-5; D is undetermined. V was shortened by 3 bases and J by 7 bases, with 16 bases between the two germline ends. The length of the CDR3 is 15 residues. CDR1 and CDR2 from the germline V gene are SEHNR and FQNEAQ (reference sequence). Written as DNA, the CDR3 is TGTGCCAGCAGCTTTTGGGGAGGGAAGTACCAGCCCCAGCATTTT. Its translation: CASSFWGGKYQPQHF.

This clonotype was recorded many times. The chain is built from TRBV4-3 and TRBJ1-1, with D unresolved. The CDR3 covers 17 residues. From germline, CDR1 is LGHNA and CDR2 YSLEER. Trimming cost V 0 bases and J 0 bases, with 14 bases left between them. The CDR3 nucleotides read TGCGCCAGCAGCCAAGATTTGTGGAGAAACTTGAACACTGAAGCTTTCTTT. Amino acid sequence: CASSQDLWRNLNTEAFF.

This clonotype showed up many times. The chain uses TRBV6-5 and TRBJ2-1, with 8 bases that match TRBD1. Trimming took 4 bases from V and 8 from J; bases not matched to a gene: 4. This CDR3 has 13 residues. Germline CDR1 is MNHEY and CDR2 is SVGAGI. Here the CDR3 reads CASSSGTGHEQFF. The CDR3 DNA reads as TGTGCCAGCAGTTCTGGGACAGGCCATGAGCAGTTCTTC.

This clonotype came up many times. The rearrangement uses TRBV20-1 and TRBJ2-3, with TRBD2 matching over 8 bases. The CDR3 runs to 16 residues. The germline CDR1 and CDR2 sequences are DFQATT and SNEGSKA (reference sequence). V shed 0 bases and J 3 bases; nucleotides not matched to a gene: 8. The CDR3 sequence is CSARDPGLGGTDTQYF. For the CDR3, the DNA is TGCAGTGCTAGAGATCCGGGACTAGGGGGAACAGATACGCAGTATTTT.

The sample holds many counts of this clonotype. The V call is TRBV12-3 or TRBV12-4, the J call TRBJ1-3; D ambiguous. This CDR3 has 11 residues. Trimming cost V 11 bases and J 0 bases, with 5 bases left between them. The CDR3 sequence is CAGRSGNTIYF. Here the CDR3 DNA reads TGTGCCGGCCGCTCTGGAAACACCATATATTTT.

The sample holds many counts of this clonotype. The chain combines TRBV6-4 with TRBJ1-5; 9 positions agree with TRBD1. This CDR3 contains 22 residues. Per the germline V gene, CDR1 is MRHNA and CDR2 is SNTAGT. Trimming removed 3 bases from V and 6 bases from J; junction bases left unmatched: 27. The CDR3 loop is CASSDGEIRDRVVWGDSQPQHF. Written as DNA, the CDR3 is TGTGCCAGCAGTGATGGAGAAATTCGGGACAGGGTTGTTTGGGGGGACTCTCAGCCCCAGCATTTT.

This clonotype came up many times. This rearrangement joins TRBV20-1 to TRBJ1-2; the D is unclear. Germline V gene data show CDR1 as DFQATT and CDR2 as SNEGSKA (reference sequence). V was trimmed by 0 bases and J by 8 bases, leaving 13 bases between them. The CDR3 loop spans 13 amino acids. CDR3 region: CSAREIGIRGYTF. DNA of the CDR3: TGCAGTGCTAGAGAGATAGGGATTCGGGGCTACACCTTC.

This clonotype has a count of ten or more. The V call is TRBV4-1, the J call TRBJ1-2; TRBD1 matches at 7 bases. Per the germline V gene, CDR1 is MGHRA and CDR2 is YSYEKL. The V segment lost 0 bases and the J segment 0 bases; nucleotides outside the gene matches: 4. The CDR3 sequence is 16 residues long. The CDR3 is CASSQEAGGSNYGYTF. The CDR3, as DNA: TGCGCCAGCAGCCAAGAGGCAGGGGGTTCTAACTATGGCTACACCTTC.

This clonotype showed up many times. The V and J genes are TRBV5-1 and TRBJ2-1, with TRBD1 as a possible D gene (5 bases). Germline V gene data show CDR1 as SGHRS and CDR2 as YFSETQ. CDR3 size: 17 residues. Trimming shortened V by 3 bases and J by 1 base, and 17 bases separated the two germline ends. CDR3 in amino acids: CASSYIQDPSSYNEQFF. The CDR3 nucleotides read TGCGCCAGCAGCTACATACAGGACCCTAGTTCCTACAATGAGCAGTTCTTC.

This clonotype was detected ten times or more. The chain uses TRBV4-2 and TRBJ2-6; a weak D match, TRBD1 (6 bases). Germline values: CDR1 LGHNA, CDR2 YNFKEQ. The CDR3 extends over 16 amino acids. Trimming took off 0 bases at V and 7 bases at J, with 13 bases between the two ends. This CDR3 is CASSQEDTGSANVLTF. The CDR3 DNA sequence: TGTGCCAGCAGCCAAGAGGATACAGGGAGTGCCAACGTCCTGACTTTC.

In its sample, this clonotype was seen many times. The chain has TRBV2 and TRBJ2-7; weak D call: TRBD1 (6 bases). V lost 6 bases, J lost 3 bases, and 12 bases lay in between. CDR1 SNHLY and CDR2 FYNNEI come from the germline V gene. The CDR3 runs to 13 residues. CDR3 region: CASSRQEYYEQYF. The CDR3 coding sequence is TGTGCCAGCAGCCGACAGGAGTACTACGAGCAGTACTTC.

This clonotype was counted ten times or more. The rearrangement uses TRBV7-9 and TRBJ2-1; D is undetermined. The ends were cut back, 6 bases at V and 1 base at J, with 7 bases in the middle. The CDR3 covers 13 residues. Germline CDR1 SEHNR, CDR2 FQNEAQ (reference sequence). The CDR3 DNA sequence: TGTGCCAGCAGTTCCTTTTCCTACAATGAGCAGTTCTTC. It encodes CASSSFSYNEQFF.

This clonotype was recorded at least ten times. The chain couples TRBV20-1 to TRBJ2-7; 14 bases match TRBD2. Germline CDR1 DFQATT, CDR2 SNEGSKA (reference sequence). This CDR3 is built from 16 residues. Unmatched junction bases numbered 8, after V lost 1 base and J lost 6 bases. CDR3 bases: TGCAGTGCTAGAGCGCGACTAGCGGGGGGGCGGGGCGAGCAGTACTTC. Protein: CSARARLAGGRGEQYF.

This clonotype was observed many times. This chain connects TRBV7-2 to TRBJ2-7; 7 bases match TRBD2. This CDR3 comprises 15 residues. The J segment lost 1 base and the V segment lost 4 bases, leaving 7 bases of the junction unmatched. Germline V gene data show CDR1 as SGHTA and CDR2 as FQGNSA. CDR3 coding DNA: TGTGCCAGCAGCTCTTCTAGCGGACCTTCCTACGAGCAGTACTTC. Its protein product is CASSSSSGPSYEQYF.

This clonotype was recorded at least ten times. V usage is TRBV6-2 or TRBV6-3 and J usage is TRBJ1-2, with D maybe TRBD1 (5 bases). Between the trimmed V and J ends, which lost 2 bases and 4 bases, there was a span of 11 bases. The germline CDR1 and CDR2 sequences are MNHEY and SVGEGT. There are 14 residues in the CDR3. The CDR3 DNA reads as TGTGCCAGCAGTTACCCCGGGACGGCCTATGGCTACACCTTC. It specifies CASSYPGTAYGYTF.

This clonotype was picked up many times. CDR3 loop: CASSQDTNEQFF. The CDR3, as DNA: TGCGCCAGCAGCCAAGATACAAATGAGCAGTTCTTC. The J gene is TRBJ2-1, the V gene TRBV4-3; D call uncertain. The CDR3 is 12 residues long. The V gene lost 0 bases and the J gene lost 7 bases, with 4 bases spanning the gap. Germline CDR1 reads LGHNA; CDR2 reads YSLEER.

This clonotype was detected ten times or more. This may stem from a read error, because a much larger clone lies one nucleotide away. This sequence joins TRBV7-7 and TRBJ2-5; TRBD1 matches 7 bases. Germline V lookup: CDR1 SSHAT, CDR2 FNYEAQ (reference sequence). The CDR3 consists of 15 residues. The CDR3 spells CASSLNRGPQETQHF. The CDR3, as DNA: TGTGCCAGCAGCTTAAATAGGGGGCCCCAAGAGACCCAGCACTTC.

This clonotype was seen repeatedly, ten times or more. The V and J genes are TRBV27 and TRBJ2-7; a possible D gene is TRBD2 (5 bases). The CDR3 has 13 amino acids. Trimming cost V 5 bases and J 4 bases, with 12 bases left between them. Looked up from germline, CDR1 is MNHEY and CDR2 is SMNVEV (reference sequence). As DNA, the CDR3 is TGTGCCAGCAGTCCGGGGTCCTTTTACGAGCAGTACGTC. As protein: CASSPGSFYEQYV.

This chain joins TRBV5-6 and TRBJ2-5, with D perhaps TRBD2 (6 bases). The CDR3 totals 14 residues. Trimming left V 0 bases short and J 5 bases short, with 11 bases between. Germline loops: CDR1 SGHDT, CDR2 YYEEEE. CDR3 residues: CASSLARGRETQYF. The DNA for the CDR3 is TGTGCCAGCAGCTTGGCCCGAGGGAGGGAGACCCAGTACTTC.

This clonotype was seen at least ten times. The chain recombines TRBV5-1 with TRBJ1-6; D gene unclear. The ends were cut back, 5 bases at V and 5 bases at J, with 11 bases in the middle. Germline-derived CDR1 and CDR2 are SGHRS and YFSETQ. The CDR3 length is 14 residues. CDR3 bases: TGCGCCAGCAGAGACGGATCGGATAATTCACCCCTCCACTTT. Amino acids: CASRDGSDNSPLHF.

The table lists this clonotype with many counts. CDR3 in DNA: TGCAGTGCTAGTAGGCACGGGAACACTGAAGCTTTCTTT. This sequence encodes CSASRHGNTEAFF. This chain connects TRBV20-1 to TRBJ1-1, with no clear D. The CDR3 runs 13 residues. V was shortened by 3 bases and J by 1 base, with 9 bases between the two germline ends. Germline V lookup: CDR1 DFQATT, CDR2 SNEGSKA (reference sequence).

This clonotype has a count of ten or more. This sequence joins TRBV7-3 and TRBJ2-2, with D perhaps matching TRBD2 (5 bases). The CDR3 loop spans 13 amino acids. V shed 5 bases and J shed 5 bases, with 9 bases lying between them. Germline V CDR1 and CDR2: SGHTA, FQGTGA. The CDR3 DNA is TGTGCCAGCAGCCGGCCGGGGACCGGGGAGCTGTTTTTT. Residues: CASSRPGTGELFF.

The table lists this clonotype with many counts. This sequence joins TRBV25-1 and TRBJ1-4; the D gene is possibly TRBD1 (6 bases). CDR3 length equals 16 residues. Germline V gene lookup returns CDR1 MGHDK and CDR2 SYGVNS. Trimming removed 0 bases at V and 6 bases at J, with 14 bases between. The CDR3 loop is CASSEYRLGGYEKLFF. CDR3 nucleotides: TGTGCCAGCAGTGAATATCGGTTAGGGGGGTATGAAAAACTGTTTTTT.

This clonotype has a handful of counts. The chain couples TRBV5-5 to TRBJ2-1, with a possible D match to TRBD2 (6 bases). V was shortened by 9 bases and J by 5 bases, with 18 bases between the two germline ends. The germline CDR1 and CDR2 sequences are SGHKS and YYEKEE (reference sequence). This CDR3 is built from 14 residues. The CDR3 coding sequence is TGTGCCATGGGCCCCGGGGGACGGCACAATGAGCAGTTCTTC. Translating it yields CAMGPGGRHNEQFF. Drawing the rest from reference TRBV5-5 and TRBJ2-1, the complete variable domain is DAGVTQSPTHLIKTRGQQVTLRCSPISGHKSVSWYQQVLGQGPQFIFQYYEKEERGRGNFPDRFSARQFPNYSSELNVNALLLGDSALYLCAMGPGGRHNEQFFGPGTRLTVL.